A selection of T cell receptor beta chains follows, all from one sample in a study of a mutant IDH1 vaccine in newly diagnosed glioma. TCRdb's copy holds only in-frame clones and misses some; the assay was immunoSEQ multiplex PCR. The sample lists tens of thousands of clones; about three quarters were seen once. No antigen is known for these receptors. Sequenced material: PBMCs, taken from a glioma patient whose treatment included an IDH1 peptide vaccine. Every receptor here comes from a middle-aged man with glioma. Both conserved end residues are part of each CDR3. The order of the fields is D gene, CDR3 length, V gene, clone size, J gene, CDR3 protein, CDR3 DNA. The D gene is left open where the match is weak. Clone size appears in some rows only: once, few, many, or a class for an expanded clone.

d_gene: TRBD2
len: 17
v_gene: TRBV13
abundance: -
j_gene: TRBJ2-1
CDR3aa: CASSLVPPGGSYNEQFF
CDR3nt: TGTGCCAGCAGCTTGGTCCCCCCGGGGGGCTCCTACAATGAGCAGTTCTTC

d_gene: -
len: 15
v_gene: TRBV7-9
abundance: -
j_gene: TRBJ2-7
CDR3aa: CASSPAVLGGYEQYF
CDR3nt: TGTGCCAGCAGCCCGGCGGTACTCGGGGGCTACGAGCAGTACTTC

d_gene: TRBD1
len: 14
v_gene: TRBV10-3
abundance: -
j_gene: TRBJ1-1
CDR3aa: CAISESRGQTEAFF
CDR3nt: TGTGCCATCAGTGAGTCCAGGGGGCAGACTGAAGCTTTCTTT

d_gene: -
len: 13
v_gene: TRBV7-2
abundance: -
j_gene: TRBJ1-5
CDR3aa: CASSQKWDQPQHF
CDR3nt: TGTGCCAGCAGCCAAAAATGGGATCAGCCCCAGCATTTT

d_gene: TRBD2
len: 18
v_gene: TRBV28
abundance: -
j_gene: TRBJ2-2
CDR3aa: CASRSPGTSEHPTGELFF
CDR3nt: TGTGCCAGCAGATCTCCCGGGACTAGCGAGCACCCGACCGGGGAGCTGTTTTTT

d_gene: -
len: 14
v_gene: TRBV5-1
abundance: -
j_gene: TRBJ2-3
CDR3aa: CASSLRSGTDTQYF
CDR3nt: TGCGCCAGCAGCTTGAGGAGTGGGACAGATACGCAGTATTTT

d_gene: -
len: 13
v_gene: TRBV19
abundance: -
j_gene: TRBJ1-1
CDR3aa: CASSTTEETEAFF
CDR3nt: TGTGCCAGTAGTACCACGGAGGAGACTGAAGCTTTCTTT

d_gene: TRBD1
len: 17
v_gene: TRBV11-1
abundance: -
j_gene: TRBJ2-7
CDR3aa: CASSSSQGVESSYEQYF
CDR3nt: TGTGCCAGCAGCTCCTCACAGGGGGTAGAATCCTCCTACGAGCAGTACTTC

d_gene: TRBD1
len: 14
v_gene: TRBV6-1
abundance: -
j_gene: TRBJ2-7
CDR3aa: CATLGQGLTYEQYF
CDR3nt: TGTGCCACCCTTGGACAGGGCCTTACCTACGAGCAGTACTTC

d_gene: TRBD2
len: 15
v_gene: TRBV7-2
abundance: -
j_gene: TRBJ2-4
CDR3aa: CASSLRGSGGDIQYF
CDR3nt: TGTGCCAGCAGCTTAAGGGGCAGCGGGGGTGACATTCAGTACTTC

d_gene: -
len: 14
v_gene: TRBV25-1
abundance: -
j_gene: TRBJ1-1
CDR3aa: CASSVSGSPTEAFF
CDR3nt: TGTGCCAGCAGTGTTTCCGGGAGCCCCACTGAAGCTTTCTTT

d_gene: -
len: 16
v_gene: TRBV27
abundance: -
j_gene: TRBJ2-5
CDR3aa: CASSFTGRGLQETQYF
CDR3nt: TGTGCCAGCAGTTTTACAGGGCGGGGACTGCAAGAGACCCAGTACTTC

d_gene: -
len: 11
v_gene: TRBV27
abundance: once
j_gene: TRBJ2-7
CDR3aa: CASSVLGEQYF
CDR3nt: TGTGCCAGCAGTGTCCTTGGGGAGCAGTACTTC

d_gene: TRBD1
len: 15
v_gene: TRBV6-5
abundance: -
j_gene: TRBJ2-5
CDR3aa: CASSPGTGFQETQYF
CDR3nt: TGTGCCAGCAGTCCCGGGACAGGTTTTCAAGAGACCCAGTACTTC

d_gene: -
len: 15
v_gene: TRBV6-5
abundance: -
j_gene: TRBJ2-2
CDR3aa: CASIVDGDRTGELFF
CDR3nt: TGTGCCAGCATCGTGGACGGGGACCGGACCGGGGAGCTGTTTTTT

d_gene: TRBD2
len: 13
v_gene: TRBV4-3
abundance: -
j_gene: TRBJ2-3
CDR3aa: CASSRETSDTQYF
CDR3nt: TGCGCCAGCAGCCGGGAGACTAGCGATACGCAGTATTTT

d_gene: -
len: 11
v_gene: TRBV29-1
abundance: few
j_gene: TRBJ1-2
CDR3aa: CSVVGADGYTF
CDR3nt: TGCAGCGTTGTGGGGGCGGATGGCTACACCTTC

d_gene: -
len: 16
v_gene: TRBV5-1
abundance: -
j_gene: TRBJ2-2
CDR3aa: CASSLQGDGNTGELFF
CDR3nt: TGCGCCAGCAGCTTACAGGGCGATGGGAACACCGGGGAGCTGTTTTTT

d_gene: -
len: 14
v_gene: TRBV19
abundance: -
j_gene: TRBJ1-1
CDR3aa: CATVGDIRNTEAFF
CDR3nt: TGTGCCACCGTTGGGGATATTAGGAACACTGAAGCTTTCTTT

d_gene: -
len: 13
v_gene: TRBV19
abundance: few
j_gene: TRBJ1-4
CDR3aa: CASSPRDNEKLFF
CDR3nt: TGTGCCAGTAGTCCCCGGGACAATGAAAAACTGTTTTTT

d_gene: TRBD1
len: 15
v_gene: TRBV19
abundance: -
j_gene: TRBJ1-1
CDR3aa: CASSITPRTGREAFF
CDR3nt: TGTGCCAGTAGTATAACCCCTCGGACAGGTCGTGAAGCTTTCTTT

d_gene: -
len: 15
v_gene: TRBV27
abundance: -
j_gene: TRBJ1-4
CDR3aa: CASSLAYATNEKLFF
CDR3nt: TGTGCCAGCAGTCTCGCCTATGCAACTAATGAAAAACTGTTTTTT

d_gene: -
len: 14
v_gene: TRBV19
abundance: once
j_gene: TRBJ2-6
CDR3aa: CASRDSSGANVLTF
CDR3nt: TGTGCCAGTCGTGACAGCTCTGGGGCCAACGTCCTGACTTTC

d_gene: TRBD1
len: 15
v_gene: TRBV9
abundance: -
j_gene: TRBJ1-2
CDR3aa: CASSVEARGQGGYTF
CDR3nt: TGTGCCAGCAGCGTAGAGGCTAGGGGACAGGGAGGCTACACCTTC

d_gene: TRBD1
len: 14
v_gene: TRBV28
abundance: -
j_gene: TRBJ2-7
CDR3aa: CASSQTGGLYEQYF
CDR3nt: TGTGCCAGCAGCCAGACAGGGGGGCTCTACGAGCAGTACTTC

d_gene: -
len: 14
v_gene: TRBV18
abundance: -
j_gene: TRBJ2-5
CDR3aa: CASSPRANEETQYF
CDR3nt: TGTGCCAGCTCACCACGGGCAAACGAAGAGACCCAGTACTTC

d_gene: TRBD1
len: 15
v_gene: TRBV6-5
abundance: -
j_gene: TRBJ2-5
CDR3aa: CASRGTGRDQETQYF
CDR3nt: TGTGCCAGCAGGGGGACAGGGCGGGACCAAGAGACCCAGTACTTC

d_gene: -
len: 15
v_gene: TRBV6-5
abundance: -
j_gene: TRBJ2-5
CDR3aa: CASSSGTSGRETQYF
CDR3nt: TGTGCCAGCAGTTCCGGGACGTCGGGTCGAGAGACCCAGTACTTC

d_gene: -
len: 13
v_gene: TRBV29-1
abundance: few
j_gene: TRBJ1-1
CDR3aa: CSVNLRGDTEAFF
CDR3nt: TGCAGCGTTAATCTCAGGGGAGACACTGAAGCTTTCTTT

d_gene: -
len: 16
v_gene: TRBV5-4
abundance: -
j_gene: TRBJ2-5
CDR3aa: CASSLRGAQSRETQYF
CDR3nt: TGTGCCAGCAGCCTACGGGGGGCGCAAAGCCGAGAGACCCAGTACTTC

d_gene: TRBD2
len: 16
v_gene: TRBV6-5
abundance: -
j_gene: TRBJ2-5
CDR3aa: CASSYSLAGVQETQYF
CDR3nt: TGTGCCAGCAGTTACTCACTAGCGGGAGTCCAAGAGACCCAGTACTTC

d_gene: -
len: 14
v_gene: TRBV2
abundance: medium-sized
j_gene: TRBJ1-1
CDR3aa: CASSEARGYTEAFF
CDR3nt: TGTGCCAGCAGTGAAGCGCGAGGGTACACTGAAGCTTTCTTT

d_gene: -
len: 13
v_gene: TRBV2
abundance: few
j_gene: TRBJ1-5
CDR3aa: CASSVAREQPQHF
CDR3nt: TGTGCCAGCAGTGTTGCGCGGGAGCAGCCCCAGCATTTT

d_gene: -
len: 17
v_gene: TRBV7-8
abundance: -
j_gene: TRBJ2-3
CDR3aa: CASSLETGGLSTDTQYF
CDR3nt: TGTGCCAGCAGCTTAGAAACGGGGGGCCTAAGCACAGATACGCAGTATTTT

d_gene: TRBD2
len: 14
v_gene: TRBV2
abundance: -
j_gene: TRBJ2-1
CDR3aa: CASSRLAGYNEQFF
CDR3nt: TGTGCCAGCAGTCGACTAGCGGGGTACAATGAGCAGTTCTTC

d_gene: -
len: 16
v_gene: TRBV7-6
abundance: -
j_gene: TRBJ2-7
CDR3aa: CASSLRQEESSYEQYF
CDR3nt: TGTGCCAGCAGCCTTCGACAGGAGGAAAGCTCCTACGAGCAGTACTTC

d_gene: -
len: 13
v_gene: TRBV19
abundance: -
j_gene: TRBJ1-5
CDR3aa: CASRGGFKQPQHF
CDR3nt: TGTGCCAGTAGGGGGGGTTTTAAACAGCCCCAGCATTTT

d_gene: -
len: 15
v_gene: TRBV18
abundance: -
j_gene: TRBJ2-5
CDR3aa: CASSPQRGRQETQYF
CDR3nt: TGTGCCAGCTCACCACAAAGGGGTCGCCAAGAGACCCAGTACTTC

d_gene: TRBD2
len: 15
v_gene: TRBV6-4
abundance: -
j_gene: TRBJ2-3
CDR3aa: CASSATSGGADTQYF
CDR3nt: TGTGCCAGCAGTGCGACTAGCGGGGGGGCAGATACGCAGTATTTT

d_gene: -
len: 13
v_gene: TRBV7-3
abundance: few
j_gene: TRBJ1-1
CDR3aa: CASSRTSHTEAFF
CDR3nt: TGTGCCAGCAGCCGGACTAGCCACACTGAAGCTTTCTTT

d_gene: -
len: 13
v_gene: TRBV6-5
abundance: -
j_gene: TRBJ2-7
CDR3aa: CASGDNLWGEQYF
CDR3nt: TGTGCCAGCGGGGACAACTTATGGGGGGAGCAGTACTTC

d_gene: -
len: 14
v_gene: TRBV7-2
abundance: -
j_gene: TRBJ2-7
CDR3aa: CASSLLGASYEQYF
CDR3nt: TGTGCCAGCAGCTTACTCGGGGCTAGCTACGAGCAGTACTTC

d_gene: TRBD1
len: 14
v_gene: TRBV5-6
abundance: -
j_gene: TRBJ1-2
CDR3aa: CASSTLGTGLGYTF
CDR3nt: TGTGCCAGCAGCACCCTCGGGACAGGGCTCGGCTACACCTTC

d_gene: -
len: 14
v_gene: TRBV27
abundance: -
j_gene: TRBJ2-3
CDR3aa: CASSLGLSTDTQYF
CDR3nt: TGTGCCAGCAGTTTGGGACTGAGCACAGATACGCAGTATTTT

d_gene: TRBD1
len: 14
v_gene: TRBV7-3
abundance: -
j_gene: TRBJ2-3
CDR3aa: CASRGGSSTDTQYF
CDR3nt: TGTGCCAGCCGAGGGGGCAGCTCCACAGATACGCAGTATTTT